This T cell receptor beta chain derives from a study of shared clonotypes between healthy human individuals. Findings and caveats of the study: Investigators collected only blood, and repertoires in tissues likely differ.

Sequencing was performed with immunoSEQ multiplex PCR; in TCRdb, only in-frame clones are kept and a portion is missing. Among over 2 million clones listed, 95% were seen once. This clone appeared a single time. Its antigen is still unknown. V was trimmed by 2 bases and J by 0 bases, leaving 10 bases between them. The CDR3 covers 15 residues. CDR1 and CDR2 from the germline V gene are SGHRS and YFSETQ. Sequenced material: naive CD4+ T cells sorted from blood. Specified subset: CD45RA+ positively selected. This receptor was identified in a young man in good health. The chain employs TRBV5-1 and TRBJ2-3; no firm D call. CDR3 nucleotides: TGCGCCAGCAGCTTTGAAACCACTAGCACAGATACGCAGTATTTT. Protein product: CASSFETTSTDTQYF.